This TCR beta chain was profiled in a study of T cells in women clearing cervical HPV infection. Study-level points and caveats: CIN3+ cases had significantly higher TCR repertoire richness than controls, but evenness did not differ.

The ends were cut back, 3 bases at V and 4 bases at J, with 16 bases in the middle. Germline V CDR1 and CDR2: LNHDA, SQIVND (reference sequence). The CDR3 is made up of 16 amino acids. Here immunoSEQ multiplex PCR was the method, and the copy in TCRdb shows in-frame clones only, minus some. In total, the table holds approximately 21,000 clones. Concerning this clone: Antigen unknown. Read sequence stops 3 residues before the CDR3 end, and the germline J gene provides the missing end.

The rearrangement joins TRBV19 to TRBJ1-5; D gene ambiguous. This TCR was recovered from a woman between 18 and 70 years old with a cervical HPV16 infection that either progressed to CIN3+ or cleared (not recorded which). The sample consisted of blood buffy coat. The sequenced CDR3 bases are TGTGCCAGTAGTATCGGTTTAGGACTTACTAATCAGCCC. This encodes CASSIGLGLTNQP. The CDR3, in full, reads CASSIGLGLTNQPQHF.